This TCR beta chain stems from a study of T cell clones after liver transplantation. This CDR3 has 13 amino acids. Germline V lookup: CDR1 MGHDK, CDR2 SYGVNS. V was clipped by 7 bases and J by 2 bases, with 11 bases between them. The method was immunoSEQ multiplex PCR; TCRdb's version includes in-frame clones alone and lacks a portion of them. The sample yields roughly 60,000 clones, approximately 63% seen once. Study outcomes and limitations: Migration into the graft, not deletion, may explain lost graft donor-reactive T cells.

This clone was seen more than once but under ten times. What it recognizes is unknown. The J gene is TRBJ1-2, the V gene TRBV25-1; D is unresolved. The receptor was isolated from a human patient who received a liver transplant. Part of the T cell pool may stem from the graft donor. The sequences come from CD4+ T cells from blood, collected at the approximately 15-month timepoint. The CDR3 bases are TGTGCCAGCAAGGAGGACGAAAACTATGGCTACACCTTC. Its translation: CASKEDENYGYTF.